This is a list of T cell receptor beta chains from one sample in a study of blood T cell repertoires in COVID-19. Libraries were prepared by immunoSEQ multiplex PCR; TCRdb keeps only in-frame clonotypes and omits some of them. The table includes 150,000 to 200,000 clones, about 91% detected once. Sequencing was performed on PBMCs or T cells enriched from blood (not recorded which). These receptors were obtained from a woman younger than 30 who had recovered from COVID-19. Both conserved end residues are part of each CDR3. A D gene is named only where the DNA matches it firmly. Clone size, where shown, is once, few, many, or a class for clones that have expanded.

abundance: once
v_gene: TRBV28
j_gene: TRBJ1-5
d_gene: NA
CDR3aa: CASSWGVSNQPQHF
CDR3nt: TGTGCCAGCAGTTGGGGGGTTAGCAATCAGCCCCAGCATTTT

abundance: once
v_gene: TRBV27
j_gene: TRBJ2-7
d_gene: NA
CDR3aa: CASSLTGLGSYEQYF
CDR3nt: TGTGCCAGCAGTTTAACAGGGTTGGGCTCCTACGAGCAGTACTTC

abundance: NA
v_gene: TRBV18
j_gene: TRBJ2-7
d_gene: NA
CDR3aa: CASSPRQGPYEQYF
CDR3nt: TGTGCCAGCTCACCTCGGCAGGGCCCCTACGAGCAGTACTTC

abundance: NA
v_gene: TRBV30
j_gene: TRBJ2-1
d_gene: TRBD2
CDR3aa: CALETGGGTDEQFF
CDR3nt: TGTGCCTTAGAAACGGGAGGGGGAACCGATGAGCAGTTCTTC

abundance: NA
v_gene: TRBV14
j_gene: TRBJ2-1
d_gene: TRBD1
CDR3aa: CASSQATGGAYNEQFF
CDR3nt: TGTGCCAGCAGCCAAGCGACAGGGGGTGCCTACAATGAGCAGTTCTTC

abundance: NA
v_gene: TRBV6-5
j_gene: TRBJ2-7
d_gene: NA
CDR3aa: CASSTVTYEQYF
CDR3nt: TGTGCCAGCAGTACAGTTACCTACGAGCAGTACTTC

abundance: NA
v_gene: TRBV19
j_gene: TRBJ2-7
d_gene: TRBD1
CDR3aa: CASSMKQGLPYEQYF
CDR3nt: TGTGCCAGTAGTATGAAACAGGGGCTTCCCTACGAGCAGTACTTC

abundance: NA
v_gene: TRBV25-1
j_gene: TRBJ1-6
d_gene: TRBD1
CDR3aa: CASSEYRGRGGSPLHF
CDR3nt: TGTGCCAGCAGTGAGTACAGGGGGCGAGGCGGTTCACCCCTCCACTTT

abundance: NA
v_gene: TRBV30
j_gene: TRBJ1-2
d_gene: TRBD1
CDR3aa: CASPGTGYYGYTF
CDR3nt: TGTGCCTCCCCAGGGACAGGCTACTATGGCTACACCTTC

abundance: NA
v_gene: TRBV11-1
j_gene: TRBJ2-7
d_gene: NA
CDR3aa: CASSLDHRTYEQYF
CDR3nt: TGTGCCAGCAGCTTAGATCACAGAACCTACGAGCAGTACTTC

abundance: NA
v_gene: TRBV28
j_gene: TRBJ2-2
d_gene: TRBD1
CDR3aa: CASSLWAGGATGELFF
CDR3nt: TGTGCCAGCAGTTTATGGGCAGGGGGAGCCACCGGGGAGCTGTTTTTT

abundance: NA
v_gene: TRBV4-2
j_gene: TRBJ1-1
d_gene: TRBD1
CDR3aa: CASRYPEGTGGGKAFF
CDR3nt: TGTGCCAGCAGGTACCCGGAGGGGACAGGTGGAGGGAAAGCTTTCTTT

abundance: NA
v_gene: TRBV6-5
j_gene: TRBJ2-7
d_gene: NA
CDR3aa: CASIPNPSSAYEQYF
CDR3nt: TGTGCCAGCATTCCTAACCCCTCATCCGCCTACGAGCAGTACTTC

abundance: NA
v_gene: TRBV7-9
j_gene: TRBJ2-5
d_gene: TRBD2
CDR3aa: CASSLGREQETQYF
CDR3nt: TGTGCCAGCAGCTTAGGGCGGGAGCAAGAGACCCAGTACTTC

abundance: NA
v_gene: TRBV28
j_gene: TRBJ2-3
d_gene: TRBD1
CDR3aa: CASNTAGQGGDTQYF
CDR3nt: TGTGCCAGCAATACCGCGGGACAGGGGGGAGATACGCAGTATTTT

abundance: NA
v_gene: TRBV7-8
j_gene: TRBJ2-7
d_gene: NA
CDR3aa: CASSLTGAYRVEQYF
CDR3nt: TGTGCCAGCAGCTTAACAGGCGCCTATCGGGTCGAGCAGTACTTC

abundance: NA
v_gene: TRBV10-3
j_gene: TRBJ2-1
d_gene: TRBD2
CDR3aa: CAISANSGLAGSEQFF
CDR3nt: TGTGCCATCAGTGCTAACTCGGGACTAGCGGGATCTGAGCAGTTCTTC

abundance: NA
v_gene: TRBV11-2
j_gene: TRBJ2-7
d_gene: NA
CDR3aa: CASSRTRGIYEQYF
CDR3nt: TGTGCCAGCAGCCGGACTAGGGGGATCTACGAGCAGTACTTC

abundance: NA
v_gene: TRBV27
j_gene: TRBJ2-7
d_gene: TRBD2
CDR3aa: CASSLRTSGIDEQYF
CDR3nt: TGTGCCAGCAGTTTACGGACTAGCGGGATCGACGAGCAGTACTTC

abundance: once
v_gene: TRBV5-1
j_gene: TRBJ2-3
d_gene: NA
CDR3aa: CASSLGAGATDTQYF
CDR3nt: TGCGCCAGCAGCTTGGGGGCAGGGGCCACAGATACGCAGTATTTT

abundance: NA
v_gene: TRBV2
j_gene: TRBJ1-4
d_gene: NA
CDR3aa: CASRGEEEKLFF
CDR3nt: TGTGCCTCACGTGGAGAGGAAGAAAAACTGTTTTTT

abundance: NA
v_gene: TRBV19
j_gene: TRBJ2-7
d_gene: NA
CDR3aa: CASSIGGAGVEQYF
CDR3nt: TGTGCCAGTAGTATTGGGGGGGCAGGGGTCGAGCAGTACTTC

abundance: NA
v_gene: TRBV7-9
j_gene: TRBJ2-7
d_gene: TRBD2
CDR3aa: CASSSTLDGREGSSYEQYF
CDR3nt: TGTGCCAGCAGCTCTACCCTTGACGGGCGGGAGGGCAGCTCCTACGAGCAGTACTTC

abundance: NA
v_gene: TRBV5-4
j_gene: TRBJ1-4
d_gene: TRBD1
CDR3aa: CASSFRTGMVVGEKLFF
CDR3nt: TGTGCCAGCAGCTTCCGGACAGGGATGGTGGTAGGCGAAAAACTGTTTTTT

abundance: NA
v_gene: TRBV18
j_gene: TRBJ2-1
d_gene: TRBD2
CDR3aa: CASSPPASGSHEQFF
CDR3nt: TGTGCCAGCTCACCACCGGCTAGCGGGAGTCATGAGCAGTTCTTC

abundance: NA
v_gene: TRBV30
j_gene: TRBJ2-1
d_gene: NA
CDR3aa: CAWVRVGDNEQFF
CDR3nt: TGTGCCTGGGTACGAGTCGGGGACAATGAGCAGTTCTTC

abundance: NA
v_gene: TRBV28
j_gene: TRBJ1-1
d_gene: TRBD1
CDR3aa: CASSWTGAEAFF
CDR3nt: TGTGCCAGCAGTTGGACAGGGGCTGAAGCTTTCTTT

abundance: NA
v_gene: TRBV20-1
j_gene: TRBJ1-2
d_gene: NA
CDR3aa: CSASPRADSYYGYTF
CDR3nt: TGCAGTGCTAGTCCCCGAGCTGACAGCTACTATGGCTACACCTTC

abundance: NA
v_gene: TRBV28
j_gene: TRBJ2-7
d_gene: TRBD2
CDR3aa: CASGGAGLPRYEQYF
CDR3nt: TGTGCCAGCGGAGGGGCGGGACTACCGCGCTACGAGCAGTACTTC

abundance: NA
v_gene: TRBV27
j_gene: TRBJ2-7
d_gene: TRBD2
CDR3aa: CASSLFPSGSYEQYF
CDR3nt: TGTGCCAGCAGTTTATTCCCTAGCGGGAGTTACGAGCAGTACTTC

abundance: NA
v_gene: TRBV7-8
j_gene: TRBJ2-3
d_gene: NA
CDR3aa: CASRSALRGFTDTQYF
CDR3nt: TGTGCCAGCAGGTCGGCGCTGCGGGGCTTCACAGATACGCAGTATTTT

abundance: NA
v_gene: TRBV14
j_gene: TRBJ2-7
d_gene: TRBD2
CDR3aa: CASSQTSGRPPYEQYF
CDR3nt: TGTGCCAGCAGCCAAACTAGCGGGAGGCCCCCCTACGAGCAGTACTTC

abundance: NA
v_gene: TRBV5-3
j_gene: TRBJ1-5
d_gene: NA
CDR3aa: CARSGDSGQNQPQHF
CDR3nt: TGTGCCAGAAGCGGGGACTCGGGCCAGAATCAGCCCCAGCATTTT

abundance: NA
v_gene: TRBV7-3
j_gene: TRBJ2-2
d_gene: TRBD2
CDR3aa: CASSLRLAGAGYDAGELFF
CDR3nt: TGTGCCAGCAGCTTACGCCTAGCGGGAGCGGGGTACGACGCCGGGGAGCTGTTTTTT

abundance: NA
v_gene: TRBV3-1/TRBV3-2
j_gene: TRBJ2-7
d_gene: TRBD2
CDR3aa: CASSQYGTSGGDEQYF
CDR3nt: TGTGCCAGCAGCCAGTATGGTACTAGCGGGGGCGACGAGCAGTACTTC

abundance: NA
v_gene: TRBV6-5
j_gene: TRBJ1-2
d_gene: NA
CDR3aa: CASSTGGGWTNGYTF
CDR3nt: TGTGCCAGCAGTACCGGTGGGGGGTGGACAAATGGCTACACCTTC

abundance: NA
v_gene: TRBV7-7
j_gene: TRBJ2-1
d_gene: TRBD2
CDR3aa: CASSRGASGKNEQFF
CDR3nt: TGTGCTAGCAGCCGGGGGGCTAGCGGGAAGAATGAGCAGTTCTTC

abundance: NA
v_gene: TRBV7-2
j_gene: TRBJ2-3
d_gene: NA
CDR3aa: CASSWASDTQYF
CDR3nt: TGTGCCAGCAGCTGGGCCTCAGATACGCAGTATTTT

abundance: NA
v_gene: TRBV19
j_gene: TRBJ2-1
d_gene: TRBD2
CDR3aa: CASSIGSAGPTYNEQFF
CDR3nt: TGTGCCAGTAGTATAGGTTCAGCGGGGCCAACCTACAATGAGCAGTTCTTC

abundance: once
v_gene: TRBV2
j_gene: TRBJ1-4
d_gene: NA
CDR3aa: CASSGRVINEKLFF
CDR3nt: TGTGCCAGCAGTGGCAGGGTAATTAATGAAAAACTGTTTTTT